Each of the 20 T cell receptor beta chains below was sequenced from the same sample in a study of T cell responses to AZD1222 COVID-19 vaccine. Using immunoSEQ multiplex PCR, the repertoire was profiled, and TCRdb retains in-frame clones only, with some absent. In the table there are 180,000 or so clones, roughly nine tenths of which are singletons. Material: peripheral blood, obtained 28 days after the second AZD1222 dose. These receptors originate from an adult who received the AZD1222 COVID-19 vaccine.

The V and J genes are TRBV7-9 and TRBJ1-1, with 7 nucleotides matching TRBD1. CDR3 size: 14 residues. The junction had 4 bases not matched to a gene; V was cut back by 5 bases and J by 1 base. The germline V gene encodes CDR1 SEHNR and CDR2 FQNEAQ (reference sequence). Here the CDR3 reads CASSNYRGNTEAFF. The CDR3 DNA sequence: TGTGCCAGCAGCAATTACAGGGGGAACACTGAAGCTTTCTTT. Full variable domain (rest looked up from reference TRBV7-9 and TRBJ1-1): DTGVSQNPRHKITKRGQNVTFRCDPISEHNRLYWYRQTLGQGPEFLTYFQNEAQLEKSRLLSDRFSAERPKGSFSTLEIQRTEQGDSAMYLCASSNYRGNTEAFFGQGTRLTVV.

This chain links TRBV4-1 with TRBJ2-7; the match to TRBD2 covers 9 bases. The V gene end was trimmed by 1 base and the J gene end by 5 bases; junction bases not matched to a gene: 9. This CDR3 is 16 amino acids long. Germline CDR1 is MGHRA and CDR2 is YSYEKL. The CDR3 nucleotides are TGCGCCAGCAGCCAAGTGGGGGCTAGCGGGAACAACGAGCAGTACTTC. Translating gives CASSQVGASGNNEQYF.

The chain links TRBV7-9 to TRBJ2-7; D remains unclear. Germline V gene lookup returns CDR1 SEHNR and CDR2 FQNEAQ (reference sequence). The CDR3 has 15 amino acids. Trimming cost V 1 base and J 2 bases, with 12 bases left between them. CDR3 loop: CASSLVVDGTYEQYF. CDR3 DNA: TGTGCCAGCAGCTTAGTTGTGGACGGAACCTACGAGCAGTACTTC.

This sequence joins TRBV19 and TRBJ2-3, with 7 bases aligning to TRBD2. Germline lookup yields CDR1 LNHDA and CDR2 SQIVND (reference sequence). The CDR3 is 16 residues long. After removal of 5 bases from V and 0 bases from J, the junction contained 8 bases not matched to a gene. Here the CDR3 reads CASSGRLAPSTDTQYF. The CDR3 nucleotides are TGTGCCAGTAGTGGTCGACTAGCCCCTAGCACAGATACGCAGTATTTT.

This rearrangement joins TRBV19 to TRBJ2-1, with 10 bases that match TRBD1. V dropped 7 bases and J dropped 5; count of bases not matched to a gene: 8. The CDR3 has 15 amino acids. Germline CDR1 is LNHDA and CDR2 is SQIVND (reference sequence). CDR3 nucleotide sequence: TGTGCCAGTAATTCCGGGACAGGGGTAAACAATGAGCAGTTCTTC. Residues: CASNSGTGVNNEQFF. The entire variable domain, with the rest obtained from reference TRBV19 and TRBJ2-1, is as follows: DGGITQSPKYLFRKEGQNVTLSCEQNLNHDAMYWYRQDPGQGLRLIYYSQIVNDFQKGDIAEGYSVSREKKESFPLTVTSAQKNPTAFYLCASNSGTGVNNEQFFGPGTRLTVL.

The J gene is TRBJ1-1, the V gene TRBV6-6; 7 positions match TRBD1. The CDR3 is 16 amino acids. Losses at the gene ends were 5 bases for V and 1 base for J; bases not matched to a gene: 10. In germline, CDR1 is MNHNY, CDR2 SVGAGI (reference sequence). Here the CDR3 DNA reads TGTGCCAGCAGTCGAAGGCCGGGACAGAAGAACACTGAAGCTTTCTTT. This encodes CASSRRPGQKNTEAFF.

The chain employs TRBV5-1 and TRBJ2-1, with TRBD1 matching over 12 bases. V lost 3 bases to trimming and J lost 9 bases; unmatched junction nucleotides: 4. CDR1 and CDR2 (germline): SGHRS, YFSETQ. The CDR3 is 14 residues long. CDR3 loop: CASSSGTGGREQFF. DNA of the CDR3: TGCGCCAGCAGCTCCGGGACAGGGGGCCGTGAGCAGTTCTTC. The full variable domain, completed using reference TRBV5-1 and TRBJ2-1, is KAGVTQTPRYLIKTRGQQVTLSCSPISGHRSVSWYQQTPGQGLQFLFEYFSETQRNKGNFPGRFSGRQFSNSRSEMNVSTLELGDSALYLCASSSGTGGREQFFGPGTRLTVL.

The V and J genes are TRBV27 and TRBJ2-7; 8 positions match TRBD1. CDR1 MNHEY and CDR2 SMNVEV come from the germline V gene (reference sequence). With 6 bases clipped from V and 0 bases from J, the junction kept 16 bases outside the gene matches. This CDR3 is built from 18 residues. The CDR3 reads CASRPDREGLRSSYEQYF. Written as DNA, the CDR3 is TGTGCCAGCAGACCGGACAGGGAAGGGCTTAGGAGCTCCTACGAGCAGTACTTC.

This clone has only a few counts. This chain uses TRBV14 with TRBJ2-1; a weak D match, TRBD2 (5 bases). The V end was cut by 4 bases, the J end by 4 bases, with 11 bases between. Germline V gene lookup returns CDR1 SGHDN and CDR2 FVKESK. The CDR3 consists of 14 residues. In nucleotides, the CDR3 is TGTGCCAGCAGCCCTAGGAGGCGGTACAATGAGCAGTTCTTC. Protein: CASSPRRRYNEQFF.

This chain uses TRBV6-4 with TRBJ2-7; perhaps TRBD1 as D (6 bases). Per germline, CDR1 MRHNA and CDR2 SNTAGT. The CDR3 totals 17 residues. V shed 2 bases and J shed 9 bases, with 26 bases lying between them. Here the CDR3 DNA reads TGTGCCAGCAGTGACCCACCAGGGGATCATATGGGTCAGGGGCAGTACTTC. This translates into CASSDPPGDHMGQGQYF.

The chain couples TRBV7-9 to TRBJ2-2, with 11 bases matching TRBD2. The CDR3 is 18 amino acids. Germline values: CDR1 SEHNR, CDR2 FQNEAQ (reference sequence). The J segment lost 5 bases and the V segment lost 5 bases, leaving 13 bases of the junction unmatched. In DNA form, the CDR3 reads TGTGCCAGCAGCACAACTAGCGGGGGCCCCCCCGGAACCGGGGAGCTGTTTTTT. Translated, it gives CASSTTSGGPPGTGELFF.

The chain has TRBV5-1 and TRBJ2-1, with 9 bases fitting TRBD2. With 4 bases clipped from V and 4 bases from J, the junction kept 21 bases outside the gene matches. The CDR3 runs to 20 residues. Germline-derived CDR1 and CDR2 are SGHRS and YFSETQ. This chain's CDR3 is CASSPRGGPSGTHGYNEQFF. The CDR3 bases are TGCGCCAGCAGCCCGAGGGGGGGGCCTAGCGGGACTCATGGGTACAATGAGCAGTTCTTC.

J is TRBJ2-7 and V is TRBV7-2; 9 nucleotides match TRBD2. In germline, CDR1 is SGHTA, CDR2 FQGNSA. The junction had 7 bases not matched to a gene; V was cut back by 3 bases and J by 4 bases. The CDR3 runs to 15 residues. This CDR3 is CASSLSAGGPYEQYF. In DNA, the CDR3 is TGTGCCAGCAGCTTGTCGGCGGGGGGGCCTTACGAGCAGTACTTC.

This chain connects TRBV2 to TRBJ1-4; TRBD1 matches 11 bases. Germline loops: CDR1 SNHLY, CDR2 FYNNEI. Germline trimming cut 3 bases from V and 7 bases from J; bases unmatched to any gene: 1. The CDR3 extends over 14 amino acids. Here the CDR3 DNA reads TGTGCCAGCAGTGACGGACAGGGGGCTGAAAAACTGTTTTTT. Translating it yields CASSDGQGAEKLFF.

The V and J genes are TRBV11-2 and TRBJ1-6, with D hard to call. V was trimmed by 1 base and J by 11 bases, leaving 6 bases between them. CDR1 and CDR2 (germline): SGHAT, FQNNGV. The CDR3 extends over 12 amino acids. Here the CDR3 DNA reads TGTGCCAGCAGCTTAGGGGCTCCACCCCTCCACTTT. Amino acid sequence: CASSLGAPPLHF.

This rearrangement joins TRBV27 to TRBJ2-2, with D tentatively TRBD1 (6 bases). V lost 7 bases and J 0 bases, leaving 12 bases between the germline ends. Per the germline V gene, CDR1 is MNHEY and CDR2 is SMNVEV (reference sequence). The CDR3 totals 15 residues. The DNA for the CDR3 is TGTGCCAGCACTACAAGACAGGCGAACACCGGGGAGCTGTTTTTT. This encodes CASTTRQANTGELFF.

CDR3 sequence reads: CASSQKTGTGGTEAFF. The CDR3 nucleotides are TGTGCCAGCTCACAGAAAACCGGGACTGGAGGTACTGAAGCTTTCTTT. The V gene is TRBV18, the J gene TRBJ1-1; D possibly corresponds to TRBD1 (5 bases). The CDR3 has 16 residues. Germline values: CDR1 KGHSH, CDR2 LQKENI. Trimming removed 4 bases from V and 5 bases from J, with 20 bases in between.

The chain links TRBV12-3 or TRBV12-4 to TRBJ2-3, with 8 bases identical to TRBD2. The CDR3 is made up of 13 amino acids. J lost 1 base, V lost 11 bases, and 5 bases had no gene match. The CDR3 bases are TGTGCCTCCTGGGGACTAGGCACAGATACGCAGTATTTT. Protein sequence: CASWGLGTDTQYF.

The CDR3 DNA reads as TGCAGCGTTGATTCCGGGACTAGGGAGTACTTC. This codes for CSVDSGTREYF. The rearrangement links TRBV29-1 to TRBJ2-7, with 8 bases that match TRBD2. The CDR3 spans 11 residues. Germline-derived CDR1 and CDR2 are SQVTM and ANQGSEA. V gave up 3 bases and J gave up 11 bases; unmatched junction bases: 6.

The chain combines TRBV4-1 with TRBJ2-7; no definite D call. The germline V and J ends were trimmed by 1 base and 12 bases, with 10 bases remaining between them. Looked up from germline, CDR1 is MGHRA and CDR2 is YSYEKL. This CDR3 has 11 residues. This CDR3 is CASSQGVRLYF. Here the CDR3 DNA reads TGCGCCAGCAGCCAAGGCGTCAGGCTGTACTTC.